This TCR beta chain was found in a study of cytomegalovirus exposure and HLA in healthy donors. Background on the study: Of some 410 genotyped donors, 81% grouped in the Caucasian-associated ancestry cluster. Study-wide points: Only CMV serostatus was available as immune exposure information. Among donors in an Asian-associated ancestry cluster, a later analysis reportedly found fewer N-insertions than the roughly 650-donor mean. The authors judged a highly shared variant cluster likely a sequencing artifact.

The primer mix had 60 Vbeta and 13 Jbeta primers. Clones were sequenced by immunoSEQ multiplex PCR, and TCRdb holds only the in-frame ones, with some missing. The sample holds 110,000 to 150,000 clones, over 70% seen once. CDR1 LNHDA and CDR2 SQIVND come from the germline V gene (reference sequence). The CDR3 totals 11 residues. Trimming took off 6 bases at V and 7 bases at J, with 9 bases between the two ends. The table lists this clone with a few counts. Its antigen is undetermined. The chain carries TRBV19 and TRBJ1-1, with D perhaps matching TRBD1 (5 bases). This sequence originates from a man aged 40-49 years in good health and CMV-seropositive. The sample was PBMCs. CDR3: CASRLTDEAFF. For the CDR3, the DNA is TGTGCCAGTAGGTTGACAGATGAAGCTTTCTTT.